The 14 T cell receptor beta chains reported below all come from one sample, sequenced in a study of monozygotic twins with inflammatory bowel disease. TCRdb re-analyzed the 5' RACE reads; it lists each CDR3 protein once, without DNA. This sample lists 300,000 to 350,000 distinct CDR3 sequences; its ten largest clones have 2%. Sequencing was performed on blood. These receptors came from a human donor with ulcerative colitis or Crohn's disease, or a healthy co-twin of an affected twin (not recorded which).

The chain combines TRBV7-9 with TRBJ2-7. Looked up from germline, CDR1 is SEHNR and CDR2 is FQNEAQ (reference sequence). This CDR3 is built from 13 residues. This chain's CDR3 is CASSLEGSWEQYF.

This rearrangement joins TRBV24-1 to TRBJ2-3; TCRdb names TRBD2, which stays unverified in the absence of DNA. The CDR3 length is 14 residues. CDR1 is KGHDR and CDR2 is SFDVKD in the germline V gene. The CDR3 reads CATSKTSGRDTQYF.

The J gene is TRBJ2-7, the V gene TRBV5-1; TCRdb's D gene call, TRBD1, goes unchecked for lack of DNA. Germline CDR1 and CDR2: SGHRS and YFSETQ. This CDR3 is built from 13 residues. The CDR3 loop is CASSWTGNYEQYF.

CDR3: CASSLQLTGRPTEAFF. This chain connects TRBV5-5 to TRBJ1-1; there is no DNA to check the TCRdb D call of TRBD1. The germline CDR1 and CDR2 sequences are SGHKS and YYEKEE (reference sequence). The CDR3 runs to 16 residues. Variable domain in full (rest from reference TRBV5-5 and TRBJ1-1): DAGVTQSPTHLIKTRGQQVTLRCSPISGHKSVSWYQQVLGQGPQFIFQYYEKEERGRGNFPDRFSARQFPNYSSELNVNALLLGDSALYLCASSLQLTGRPTEAFFGQGTRLTVV.

The chain recombines TRBV9 with TRBJ2-2; no DNA is available, so the TRBD1 call from TCRdb remains unchecked. This CDR3 is 17 amino acids long. Germline CDR1 SGDLS, CDR2 YYNGEE. The CDR3 spells CASSPTSRGDGTGELFF.

This rearrangement joins TRBV20-1 to TRBJ2-5; lacking DNA, the TRBD2 call made by TCRdb goes unchecked. Germline V lookup: CDR1 DFQATT, CDR2 SNEGSKA (reference sequence). The CDR3 covers 14 residues. CDR3 protein: CSARSPFREETQYF.

The chain joins TRBV11-2 to TRBJ1-3. The CDR3 length is 15 residues. The germline gives CDR1 SGHAT, CDR2 FQNNGV. The chain's CDR3 is CASSFGRGSGNTIYF. The variable domain in full, with the rest retrieved from reference TRBV11-2 and TRBJ1-3, is EAGVAQSPRYKIIEKRQSVAFWCNPISGHATLYWYQQILGQGPKLLIQFQNNGVVDDSQLPKDRFSAERLKGVDSTLKIQPAKLEDSAVYLCASSFGRGSGNTIYFGEGSWLTVV.

The chain employs TRBV30 and TRBJ1-4. This CDR3 is built from 12 residues. Germline V gene sequence: CDR1 GTSNPN, CDR2 SVGIG (reference sequence). CDR3 protein: CAWSVDREKLFF.

J is TRBJ2-5 and V is TRBV7-2; lacking DNA, the TRBD1 call made by TCRdb goes unchecked. Germline-derived CDR1 and CDR2 are SGHTA and FQGNSA. The CDR3 consists of 11 residues. CDR3 protein: CASMDRKTQYF.

The rearrangement joins TRBV7-2 to TRBJ2-7; absent DNA, TCRdb's TRBD2 call cannot be checked. The CDR3 sequence is 14 residues long. Germline CDR1 and CDR2: SGHTA and FQGNSA. The CDR3 sequence: CASSQTSGPYEQYF.

The chain combines TRBV19 with TRBJ2-2. The CDR3 loop spans 13 amino acids. The germline V gene encodes CDR1 LNHDA and CDR2 SQIVND (reference sequence). This CDR3 reads CASSIVAAGELFF.

V is TRBV12-3 or TRBV12-4 and J is TRBJ2-3; the TCRdb call, TRBD2, lacks DNA for checking. The CDR3 consists of 13 residues. The CDR3 reads CASSLESADTQYF.

The V and J genes are TRBV12-3 or TRBV12-4 and TRBJ2-1; checking the TCRdb D call of TRBD1 is not possible without DNA. The CDR3 covers 15 residues. This CDR3 reads CASSLRTGILDEQFF.

The chain employs TRBV12-3 or TRBV12-4 and TRBJ1-5. The CDR3 consists of 14 residues. CDR3 protein: CASSFLTFNQPQHF.